The 3 T cell receptor beta chains presented below share a single source sample, sequenced in a study of blood T cell repertoires in COVID-19. Using immunoSEQ multiplex PCR, the repertoire was profiled, and TCRdb retains in-frame clones only, with some absent. Found here are tens of thousands of clones, around nine tenths of them singletons; the top ten hold around 12%. The sequenced sample consisted of peripheral blood. Receptor source: a man aged 70-80 years with active or convalescent COVID-19.

This sequence joins TRBV27 and TRBJ1-5; D not certain. Per germline, CDR1 MNHEY and CDR2 SMNVEV (reference sequence). The CDR3 totals 13 residues. V gave up 5 bases and J gave up 1 base, with 6 bases separating them. CDR3 residues: CASSRLSNQPQHF. CDR3 sequence (DNA): TGTGCCAGCAGTCGGTTAAGCAATCAGCCCCAGCATTTT.

The chain combines TRBV18 with TRBJ1-5, with a possible D match to TRBD1 (6 bases). The CDR3 contains 14 residues. Trimming took 6 bases from V and 0 from J, leaving 9 bases between them. CDR1 is KGHSH, CDR2 LQKENI, per germline. CDR3 sequence: CASSKQGSNQPQHF. The DNA of the CDR3 is TGTGCCAGCTCGAAACAGGGTAGCAATCAGCCCCAGCATTTT.

The chain uses TRBV7-2 and TRBJ2-7; TRBD2 aligns across 7 bases. This CDR3 is 16 amino acids long. The junction had 17 bases not matched to a gene; V was cut back by 8 bases and J by 4 bases. The V gene's germline CDR1 is SGHTA and CDR2 FQGNSA. The CDR3 nucleotides are TGTGCCAGCTCCGCCGTAGCTGGGGGGGTCCCATACGAGCAGTACTTC. Translating it yields CASSAVAGGVPYEQYF.